The 18 T cell receptor beta chains below all came from one sample that was sequenced in a study of Ad26.COV2.S vaccination and SARS-CoV-2 variants (dated by TCRdb to the early 2020s). This specimen's treatment or condition label, per the study, means: about 20 received Ad26.COV2.S at low or high dose, single or two shots; 5 received placebo; per-sample allocation not given. Repertoires of vaccine and placebo recipients were sequenced from samples taken on day 63 after the first injection. Libraries were constructed by the immunoSEQ multiplex PCR assay. The immuneACCESS repertoire file appears here via TCRdb, limited to in-frame rearrangements. These files lack a portion of the clones; in checked studies, under half of the deficit traces to unresolved V genes, and the cause of the others is not known. The sample contains 510,000 or so clones, 70% to 90% of them found a single time. Together, the top ten hold around 13% of the sample.

The starting material was peripheral blood, obtained in a trial of Ad26.COV2.S vaccine versus placebo. These receptors all come from a person aged 18 to 59 who received the Ad26.COV2.S COVID-19 vaccine or a placebo.

The chain employs TRBV9 and TRBJ1-5; D gene uncertain. The CDR3 contains 13 residues. Trimming stripped 10 bases from V and 0 bases from J, with 11 bases between. Germline V gene sequence: CDR1 SGDLS, CDR2 YYNGEE. The CDR3 bases are TGTGCCGTCCGCCAACATAGCAATCAGCCCCAGCATTTT. Encoded protein: CAVRQHSNQPQHF.

The chain uses TRBV19 and TRBJ1-5; possibly TRBD1 for D (5 bases). In germline, CDR1 is LNHDA, CDR2 SQIVND (reference sequence). This CDR3 region has 16 residues. Trimming took 6 bases from V and 0 from J, leaving 15 bases between them. The CDR3 protein is CASRWGVSNSNQPQHF. Here the CDR3 DNA reads TGTGCCAGTAGATGGGGGGTTTCGAATAGCAATCAGCCCCAGCATTTT.

The chain has TRBV18 and TRBJ2-3; 7 nucleotides align to TRBD1. This CDR3 region has 14 residues. J lost 4 bases, V lost 4 bases, and 5 bases had no gene match. Germline loops: CDR1 KGHSH, CDR2 LQKENI. The CDR3 DNA reads as TGTGCCAGCTCACAATCTCAGGGGGCAGATACGCAGTATTTT. It translates to CASSQSQGADTQYF. The full variable domain, completed using reference TRBV18 and TRBJ2-3, is NAGVMQNPRHLVRRRGQEARLRCSPMKGHSHVYWYRQLPEEGLKFMVYLQKENIIDESGMPKERFSAEFPKEGPSILRIQQVVRGDSAAYFCASSQSQGADTQYFGPGTRLTVL.

Here the CDR3 DNA reads TGTGCCAGCAGCCGCAGACAGGGCGGTTCCTTCGATGAGCAGTTCTTC. This sequence encodes CASSRRQGGSFDEQFF. The gene calls are TRBV5-5 and TRBJ2-1, with 7 bases lining up with TRBD1. Germline CDR1 reads SGHKS; CDR2 reads YYEKEE (reference sequence). The CDR3 covers 16 residues. V gave up 4 bases and J gave up 8 bases; unmatched junction bases: 15.

The rearrangement links TRBV19 to TRBJ2-2; possible D gene TRBD1, 5 bases. The V end was cut by 4 bases, the J end by 4 bases, with 16 bases between. Per the germline V gene, CDR1 is LNHDA and CDR2 is SQIVND (reference sequence). There are 16 residues in the CDR3. CDR3 sequence: CASSTGLGHSTGELFF. The CDR3 nucleotides read TGTGCCAGTAGTACAGGGCTGGGGCACTCCACCGGGGAGCTGTTTTTT.

This chain uses TRBV19 with TRBJ1-2; a possible D gene is TRBD1 (6 bases). The V end lost 7 bases, the J end lost 7 bases, and 16 bases lay between the germline ends. This CDR3 contains 13 residues. Germline V gene data show CDR1 as LNHDA and CDR2 as SQIVND (reference sequence). CDR3 nucleotide sequence: TGTGCCAGTACTCGGGGAGTGACAGGTGGCTACACCTTC. Its protein is CASTRGVTGGYTF. Based on the CDR3 plus reference TRBV19 and TRBJ1-2, the full variable domain is DGGITQSPKYLFRKEGQNVTLSCEQNLNHDAMYWYRQDPGQGLRLIYYSQIVNDFQKGDIAEGYSVSREKKESFPLTVTSAQKNPTAFYLCASTRGVTGGYTFGSGTRLTVV.

This clone was detected once. This chain connects TRBV4-3 to TRBJ1-4; 7 bases are a match to TRBD1. CDR1 and CDR2 from the germline V gene are LGHNA and YSLEER. J was trimmed by 0 bases and V by 1 base; bases with no gene match: 5. The CDR3 runs to 17 residues. CDR3 bases: TGCGCCAGCAGCCAAGGGGTAGGGGGCGCAACTAATGAAAAACTGTTTTTT. Translation: CASSQGVGGATNEKLFF.

The chain couples TRBV18 to TRBJ2-2, with D unclear. Germline CDR1 is KGHSH and CDR2 is LQKENI. V lost 2 bases and J 0 bases, leaving 19 bases between the germline ends. This CDR3 is 19 amino acids long. CDR3 protein: CASSPVVGPAASNTGELFF. For the CDR3, the DNA is TGTGCCAGCTCACCAGTAGTCGGTCCTGCGGCTTCGAACACCGGGGAGCTGTTTTTT.

The chain joins TRBV6-1 to TRBJ2-3; D is possibly TRBD1 or TRBD2 (5 bases each). In germline, CDR1 is MNHNS, CDR2 SASEGT. V gave up 2 bases and J gave up 4 bases, with 13 bases separating them. The CDR3 contains 15 residues. The CDR3 is CASSERGPYSDTQYF. CDR3 coding DNA: TGTGCCAGCAGTGAACGGGGACCCTATTCAGATACGCAGTATTTT.

The chain links TRBV2 to TRBJ2-1; 11 nucleotides match TRBD2. Germline CDR1 SNHLY, CDR2 FYNNEI. The ends lost 3 bases at V and 9 bases at J; junction bases unmatched: 4. CDR3 length: 14 amino acids. For the CDR3, the DNA is TGTGCCAGCAGTGACCCGGGACTAGCGGCTGAGCAGTTCTTC. It encodes CASSDPGLAAEQFF. The full variable domain, in which reference TRBV2 and TRBJ2-1 provide the parts outside the CDR3, is EPEVTQTPSHQVTQMGQEVILRCVPISNHLYFYWYRQILGQKVEFLVSFYNNEISEKSEIFDDQFSVERPDGSNFTLKIRSTKLEDSAMYFCASSDPGLAAEQFFGPGTRLTVL.

The chain uses TRBV18 and TRBJ2-5, with a weak D call TRBD2 (6 bases). CDR3 length equals 15 residues. V was trimmed by 5 bases and J by 1 base, leaving 14 bases between them. Germline V gives CDR1 KGHSH, CDR2 LQKENI. The CDR3 here is CASSEIGTPQETQYF. CDR3 nucleotide sequence: TGTGCCAGCTCAGAAATCGGGACTCCCCAAGAGACCCAGTACTTC.

V is TRBV4-3 and J is TRBJ1-2, with TRBD1 matching 9 bases. The CDR3 is 15 amino acids. With 0 bases clipped from V and 9 bases from J, the junction kept 8 bases outside the gene matches. In germline, CDR1 is LGHNA, CDR2 YSLEER. The DNA of the CDR3 is TGCGCCAGCAGCCAAGATTCCGGGACAGGGAAGAGCTACACCTTC. This sequence encodes CASSQDSGTGKSYTF.

This clone has just one count. The V call is TRBV3-1 (or the pseudogene TRBV3-2), the J call TRBJ2-3, with TRBD2 matching over 7 bases. Trimming cost V 0 bases and J 2 bases; bases outside gene matches: 14. The CDR3 spans 19 residues. Germline values: CDR1 LGHDT, CDR2 YNNKEL (reference sequence). The DNA of the CDR3 is TGTGCCAGCAGCCAAGAGGTTGCGGGTCGACTAGCCCCCACAGATACGCAGTATTTT. Its protein is CASSQEVAGRLAPTDTQYF.

The chain uses TRBV6-6 and TRBJ2-7, with D perhaps matching TRBD1 (7 bases). Trimming removed 1 base from V and 1 base from J, with 11 bases in between. Germline CDR1 MNHNY, CDR2 SVGAGI (reference sequence). The CDR3 has 15 amino acids. The CDR3 loop is CASSYFGGQSYEQYF. CDR3 DNA sequence: TGTGCCAGCAGTTACTTCGGGGGACAGTCCTACGAGCAGTACTTC.

The chain links TRBV30 to TRBJ2-1, with 12 nucleotides matching TRBD2. Looked up from germline, CDR1 is GTSNPN and CDR2 is SVGIG (reference sequence). Trimming at V came to 2 bases and at J to 7 bases, leaving 12 bases not matched to a gene. The CDR3 length is 17 residues. The CDR3 sequence: CAWSIRLAGVPTNEQFF. DNA for the CDR3: TGTGCCTGGAGTATTCGACTAGCGGGAGTTCCTACTAATGAGCAGTTCTTC.

The J gene is TRBJ1-6, the V gene TRBV30; the D is unclear. The CDR3 runs to 12 residues. Germline-derived CDR1 and CDR2 are GTSNPN and SVGIG (reference sequence). Trimming removed 6 bases at V and 5 bases at J, with 8 bases between. As DNA, the CDR3 is TGTGCCTGCGCGCCGGATAATTCACCCCTCCACTTT. It encodes CACAPDNSPLHF.

This clone was detected a few times. The chain combines TRBV5-4 with TRBJ2-2; no definite D call. The germline V and J ends were trimmed by 3 bases and 2 bases, with 2 bases remaining between them. The CDR3 contains 12 residues. CDR1 and CDR2 from the germline V gene are SGHNT and YYREEE (reference sequence). The CDR3 region is CASSSNTGELFF. The CDR3, as DNA: TGTGCCAGCAGCTCTAACACCGGGGAGCTGTTTTTT.

The rearrangement links TRBV6-5 to TRBJ2-7; 8 nucleotides line up with TRBD1. CDR3 length: 13 residues. The germline V gene encodes CDR1 MNHEY and CDR2 SVGAGI. V trimming: 6 bases; J trimming: 2 bases; junction bases outside the gene matches: 3. The CDR3 here is CASRGQATYEQYF. The CDR3 nucleotides read TGTGCCAGCAGGGGACAGGCCACCTACGAGCAGTACTTC.